This T cell receptor (beta chain) was recovered during a study of T cells in Graves' hyperthyroidism and ophthalmopathy. Study-level findings and limits: Ophthalmopathy, as predicted by the model, came a median about seven months after the prediction.

Researchers amplified the TCR beta CDR3 regions from RNA transcripts. HTBI primers drove first-round RT-PCR of the TCR CDR3. TCRdb fed the multiplex PCR reads into MiXCR, producing one record per CDR3 protein. The data show approximately 400,000 distinct CDR3 sequences, with 13% seen just once and about a fifth held by the top ten. Diagnosing involved the use of clinical symptoms, serum thyroxine and TRAb, thyroid ultrasound and orbital computed tomography. Blood was obtained at the first hyperthyroidism diagnosis, which preceded any ophthalmopathy symptoms. V gave up 4 bases and J gave up 3 bases; unmatched junction bases: 4. CDR1 and CDR2 (germline): DFQATT, SNEGSKA (reference sequence). This CDR3 is 13 amino acids long. This clonotype appeared many times. Its antigen is not identified.

The chain couples TRBV20-1 to TRBJ2-5; 8 bases agree with TRBD1. The sample comprised blood. The sequence was collected from a man under 40 with Graves' hyperthyroidism that later progressed to Graves' ophthalmopathy. CDR3 sequence: CSATRTGKETQYF. The DNA of the CDR3 is TGCAGTGCTACCCGGACAGGGAAAGAGACCCAGTACTTC.